This entry lists 9 T cell receptor beta chains sequenced from one sample in a study of cytomegalovirus exposure and HLA in healthy donors. The PCR employed 60 Vbeta primers together with 13 Jbeta primers. Only in-frame clones appear in the TCRdb table, and some are missing; sequencing was by immunoSEQ multiplex PCR. The profile shows approximately 170,000 clones, around 86% of them singletons. The material sequenced was PBMCs. The source is a male donor in good health and CMV-seronegative.

This sequence joins TRBV5-1 and TRBJ2-7; 8 positions match TRBD1. CDR3 length: 15 residues. V shed 3 bases and J 5 bases; nucleotides not matched to a gene: 10. Germline V CDR1 and CDR2: SGHRS, YFSETQ. The CDR3 loop is CASSSPLGQGNEQYF. CDR3 sequence (DNA): TGCGCCAGCAGCTCACCGCTCGGACAGGGCAACGAGCAGTACTTC.

Points on this clone: Other DNA sequences in this sample translate to the same CDR3. This chain links TRBV6-6 with TRBJ1-3, with no clear D. With 6 bases removed from V and 0 bases from J, the gap between germline ends came to 9 bases. Germline V CDR1 and CDR2: MNHNY, SVGAGI (reference sequence). This CDR3 has 14 residues. In nucleotides, the CDR3 is TGTGCCAGCAGCTACACAGACTCTGGAAACACCATATATTTT. The encoded protein is CASSYTDSGNTIYF.

The gene calls are TRBV15 and TRBJ1-1; perhaps TRBD1 as D (5 bases). Between the trimmed V and J ends, which lost 0 bases and 7 bases, there was a span of 15 bases. The germline CDR1 and CDR2 sequences are LNHNV and YYDKDF (reference sequence). The CDR3 consists of 15 residues. The CDR3 DNA follows: TGTGCCACCAGCAGAGAGGGGCGCTTCGGGGGTGAAGCTTTCTTT. This gives the protein CATSREGRFGGEAFF.

In this sample, this clone turned up once. V usage is TRBV5-5 and J usage is TRBJ2-2; D possibly corresponds to TRBD1 (6 bases). Trimming removed 1 base at V and 5 bases at J, with 12 bases between. The CDR3 length is 15 residues. Per germline, CDR1 SGHKS and CDR2 YYEKEE (reference sequence). CDR3 in DNA: TGTGCCAGCAGCTTGATCGGACAGAAGACCGGGGAGCTGTTTTTT. Its protein product is CASSLIGQKTGELFF.

The V gene is TRBV6-5, the J gene TRBJ1-6; D may be TRBD1 (6 bases). V dropped 4 bases and J dropped 11 bases, with 18 bases sitting between them. Germline-derived CDR1 and CDR2 are MNHEY and SVGAGI. This CDR3 comprises 15 residues. The CDR3 DNA reads TGTGCCAGCAGTTCCACCTCAGGGGTCCTGGCACCCCTCCACTTT. Translating it yields CASSSTSGVLAPLHF.

The V and J genes are TRBV27 and TRBJ2-2; tentatively, D is TRBD1 (6 bases). CDR1 and CDR2 (germline): MNHEY, SMNVEV (reference sequence). This CDR3 is built from 15 residues. Trimming pared 0 bases from V and 4 bases from J, leaving 9 bases between. The CDR3 reads CASSLSRGGTGELFF. CDR3 nucleotides: TGTGCCAGCAGTTTATCCAGGGGCGGCACCGGGGAGCTGTTTTTT.

J is TRBJ2-1 and V is TRBV18, with D possibly TRBD2 on 6 matching bases. The CDR3 runs 17 residues. Germline CDR1 reads KGHSH; CDR2 reads LQKENI. The V end was cut by 2 bases, the J end by 6 bases, with 20 bases between. CDR3 loop: CASSPEWVYKEGNEQFF. The CDR3 region has the DNA TGTGCCAGCTCACCAGAGTGGGTTTATAAGGAGGGCAATGAGCAGTTCTTC.

J is TRBJ1-2 and V is TRBV5-4, with a weak D call TRBD1 (5 bases). This CDR3 region has 16 residues. Germline V gene lookup returns CDR1 SGHNT and CDR2 YYREEE (reference sequence). The V gene lost 0 bases and the J gene lost 4 bases, with 16 bases spanning the gap. The CDR3, as DNA: TGTGCCAGCAGCTTGGCCCCCTCAGGAGGGGCCTATGGCTACACCTTC. Amino acid sequence: CASSLAPSGGAYGYTF.

The V and J genes are TRBV5-1 and TRBJ2-3, with 9 bases aligning to TRBD1. Germline CDR1 and CDR2: SGHRS and YFSETQ. The ends lost 0 bases at V and 5 bases at J; junction bases unmatched: 4. There are 15 residues in the CDR3. The CDR3 reads CASSLEGTGLDTQYF. In DNA form, the CDR3 reads TGCGCCAGCAGCTTGGAAGGGACAGGGCTAGATACGCAGTATTTT.